This T cell receptor beta chain is drawn from a study of CD8 T cells in Susac syndrome (dated by TCRdb to the late 2010s). In terms of the full investigation: Repertoire sequencing was used to test whether CD8+ T cell activation and differentiation in Susac syndrome was antigen driven. Clonality of the CD8+ T cell repertoire was compared between about a dozen healthy donors, approximately 14 Susac syndrome patients and 15 multiple sclerosis patients.

Study-wide conclusions, independent of this receptor: The number of individuals in the TCR sequencing and HLA analysis was recognized as being relatively small.

Peripheral blood CD8+ and CD4+ T cells from healthy donors, Susac syndrome patients and multiple sclerosis patients were profiled by high-throughput TCR beta sequencing. Treatment-naive patients with stable or active relapsing-remitting disease fulfilling revised McDonald criteria were used as multiple sclerosis controls. Bulk CD8+ and CD4+ T cells were purified magnetically by negative isolation, whereas CD8+ TEMRA cells were enriched by FACS. Blood was drawn into EDTA tubes, processed within 24 hours, and PBMCs were isolated by density gradient centrifugation. PBMCs destined for TCR sequencing were cryopreserved in liquid nitrogen and later thawed in a 37 °C water bath. The sorted or isolated CD4+, CD8+ and CD8+ TEMRA cells reached a purity of at least 90%. This clonotype has just one count. What this receptor recognizes is not known. Base quality data are lacking; no much larger clone is found one base away. A single read offers scant evidence.

CDR1 and CDR2 are read off the germline V gene (reference sequence) as LNHDA and SQIVND. Including cysteine and phenylalanine, the CDR3 has 14 amino acids. CDR3 DNA only is kept here, 42 bases in frame from base 1. V lost 4 bases and J lost 5 bases, and the count of bases not matched to a germline gene is 6. RNA was extracted using the RNeasy kit, and about 0.5 to 1 microgram was reverse transcribed with random hexamers. The immunoSEQ multiplex PCR assay, covering 54 Vbeta and 13 Jbeta segments, was used to amplify TCR beta CDR3 regions. To correct PCR amplification bias, a synthetic template baseline was used for both primer optimization and computational correction. The source study handled its data this way. Reads were assigned to V, D and J genes according to IMGT and analyzed in immunoSEQ Analyzer, with only productive sequences retained. Clonality was calculated as one minus the Shannon entropy normalized by log2 of the number of productive unique sequences. Public and private clones were assessed among the 100 most prevalent clones of each patient and control. Clones were defined as Susac-specific when absent from the healthy and MS cohorts, from fewer than 1,200 published viral clones and from other ImmuneACCESS disease sequences. The raw public data were reprocessed by TCRdb itself: fastp quality trimming at Q25, MiXCR clonotype calling, in-frame beta chains only. For every CDR3 protein sequence, its rows merge into one entry that carries the most common genes and DNA. These V and J calls originate from TCRdb's pipeline instead of the authors' own analysis. The sample profile shows about 130,000 distinct CDR3 sequences; more than 75% of them were found once. The top ten clones comprise over 0.2% of the sample.

Specimen: CD8+ T cells from PBMCs. The TCR comes from a human donor with multiple sclerosis. The chain is assembled from TRBV19 and TRBJ2-5, with 8 bases matching TRBD1. At the DNA level, the sequence is TGTGCCAGTAGTAACGACAGGGGTGCGGAGACCCAGTACTTC. Its product reads: CASSNDRGAETQYF. Beyond the CDR3, the reference TRBV19 and TRBJ2-5 genes provide the residues; the full variable domain reads: DGGITQSPKYLFRKEGQNVTLSCEQNLNHDAMYWYRQDPGQGLRLIYYSQIVNDFQKGDIAEGYSVSREKKESFPLTVTSAQKNPTAFYLCASSNDRGAETQYFGPGTRLLVL.